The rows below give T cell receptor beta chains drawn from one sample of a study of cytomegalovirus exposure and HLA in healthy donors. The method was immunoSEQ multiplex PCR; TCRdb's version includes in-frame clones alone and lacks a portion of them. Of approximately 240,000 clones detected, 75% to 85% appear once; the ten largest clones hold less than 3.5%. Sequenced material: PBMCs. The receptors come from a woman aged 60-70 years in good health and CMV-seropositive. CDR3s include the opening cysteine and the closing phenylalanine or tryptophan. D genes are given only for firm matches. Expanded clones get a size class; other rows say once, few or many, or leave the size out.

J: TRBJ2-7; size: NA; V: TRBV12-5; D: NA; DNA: TGTGCTAGTGGCCCGTCAAGCCCCGGGATCCGTTGGCACTTC; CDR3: CASGPSSPGIRWHF
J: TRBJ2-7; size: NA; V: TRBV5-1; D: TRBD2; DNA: TGCGCCAGCAGCCGTTCAATAAGCGGGGGGGGAGCCTACGAGCAGTACTTC; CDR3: CASSRSISGGGAYEQYF
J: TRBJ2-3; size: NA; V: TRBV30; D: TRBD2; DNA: TGTGCCTGGGTGGGACTAGCGGGAGGGAATACGCAGTATTTT; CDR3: CAWVGLAGGNTQYF
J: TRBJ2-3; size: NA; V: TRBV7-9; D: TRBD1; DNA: TGTGCCAGCAGCTCCGGGACAGCCACAGATACGCAGTATTTT; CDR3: CASSSGTATDTQYF
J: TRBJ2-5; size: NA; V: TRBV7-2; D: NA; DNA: TGTGCCAGCAGCTTAAGCCGGTTGCGGGAGACCCAGTACTTC; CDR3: CASSLSRLRETQYF
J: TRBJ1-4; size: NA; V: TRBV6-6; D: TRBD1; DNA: TGTGCCAGCAGTTTGGGGGGTTATCCGGGACAGGGGGGGTTTTTT; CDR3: CASSLGGYPGQGGFF
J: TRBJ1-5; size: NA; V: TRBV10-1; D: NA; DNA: TGCGCCAGCGGGCAGGGTAATCAGCCCCAGCATTTT; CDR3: CASGQGNQPQHF
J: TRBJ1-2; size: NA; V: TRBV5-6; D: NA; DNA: TGTGCCAGCAGCTGGGGACCAGGGGCGTCGGATGGCTACACCTTC; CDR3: CASSWGPGASDGYTF
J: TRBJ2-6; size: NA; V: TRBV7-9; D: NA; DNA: TGTGCCAGCAGCTACCGGGACTCTGGGGCCAACGTCCTGACTTTC; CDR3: CASSYRDSGANVLTF
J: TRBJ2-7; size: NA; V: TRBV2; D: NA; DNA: TGTGCCAGCAGTCCGGACAGAGGCTACGAGCAGTACTTC; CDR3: CASSPDRGYEQYF
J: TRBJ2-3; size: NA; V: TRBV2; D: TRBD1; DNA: TGTGCCAGCAGATCCGGGACAGGGGTTTCAGATACGCAGTATTTT; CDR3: CASRSGTGVSDTQYF
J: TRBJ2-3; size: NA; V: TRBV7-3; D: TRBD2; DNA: TGTGCCAGCAGCTCCCTGGAGCGGGGGGCGGCAGATACGCAGTATTTT; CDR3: CASSSLERGAADTQYF
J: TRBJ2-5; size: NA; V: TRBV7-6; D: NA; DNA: TGTGCCAGCAGCTTAGCGGGCGAGACCCAGTACTTC; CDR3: CASSLAGETQYF
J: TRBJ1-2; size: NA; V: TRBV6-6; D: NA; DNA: TGTGCCAGCAGTTACTCGAAGCTTGGTAATGGCTACACCTTC; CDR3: CASSYSKLGNGYTF
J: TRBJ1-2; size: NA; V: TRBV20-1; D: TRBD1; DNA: TGCAGTGCCGGGACAGCGCGCGGCTATACCTTC; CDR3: CSAGTARGYTF
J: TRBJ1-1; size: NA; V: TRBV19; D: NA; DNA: TGTGCCAGTGGGAGTTTGGGGAACACTGAAGCTTTCTTT; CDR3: CASGSLGNTEAFF
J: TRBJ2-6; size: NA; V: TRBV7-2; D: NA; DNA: TGTGCCAGCAGCTCCCCCCTCTCTGGGGCCAACGTCCTGACTTTC; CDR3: CASSSPLSGANVLTF
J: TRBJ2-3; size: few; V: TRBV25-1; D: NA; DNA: TGTGCCAGCAGTGGGGCCGGGGGAGATACGCAGTATTTT; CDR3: CASSGAGGDTQYF
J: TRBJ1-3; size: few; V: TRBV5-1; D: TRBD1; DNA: TGCGCCAGCAGCTCCAGGACAGGGGCCCCTGGAAACACCATATATTTT; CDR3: CASSSRTGAPGNTIYF
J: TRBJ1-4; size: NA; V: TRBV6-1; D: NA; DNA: TGTGCCAGCAGTGATTGGACAGTCTATTCCCTTGAAAAACTGTTTTTT; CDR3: CASSDWTVYSLEKLFF
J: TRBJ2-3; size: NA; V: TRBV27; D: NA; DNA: TGTGCCAGCAGTTACCTAGGGTCAGGGGCAAGTTCAGATACGCAGTATTTT; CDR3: CASSYLGSGASSDTQYF
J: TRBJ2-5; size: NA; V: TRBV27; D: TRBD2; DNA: TGTGCCAGCAGTGCGACTAGCGGGGACCAAGAGACCCAGTACTTC; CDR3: CASSATSGDQETQYF
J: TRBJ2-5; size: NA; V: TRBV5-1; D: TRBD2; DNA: TGCGCCAGCAACTTGGGACTACAGTACCAAGAGACCCAGTACTTC; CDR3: CASNLGLQYQETQYF
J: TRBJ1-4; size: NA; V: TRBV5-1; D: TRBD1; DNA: TGCGCCAGCAGCCTCGGACAGGGGGGTTCAGGAACTAATGAAAAACTGTTTTTT; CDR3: CASSLGQGGSGTNEKLFF
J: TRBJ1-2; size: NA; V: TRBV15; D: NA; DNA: TGTGCCACCAGCAGAGATATTGGTACAGCTACCCGATATGGCTACACCTTC; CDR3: CATSRDIGTATRYGYTF
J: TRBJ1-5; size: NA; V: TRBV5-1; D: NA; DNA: TGCGCCAGCAGCCTACAGGGTCTAAGCAATCAGCCCCAGCATTTT; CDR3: CASSLQGLSNQPQHF
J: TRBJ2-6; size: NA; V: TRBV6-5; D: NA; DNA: TGTGCCACCCTAAGAGTCGGGGCCAACGTCCTGACTTTC; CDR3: CATLRVGANVLTF
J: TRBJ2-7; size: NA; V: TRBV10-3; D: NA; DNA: TGTGCCACCTCTTTCCCACCTATTGGTTTTTCGTACGAGCAGTACTTC; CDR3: CATSFPPIGFSYEQYF
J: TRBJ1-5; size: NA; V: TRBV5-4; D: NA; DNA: TGTGCCAGCAGTTCGGACAGAAATCAGCCCCAGCATTTT; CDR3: CASSSDRNQPQHF
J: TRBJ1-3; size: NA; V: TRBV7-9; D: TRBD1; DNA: TGTGCCAGCAGCGCAGGACAGGGGCTCTCTGGAAACACCATATATTTT; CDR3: CASSAGQGLSGNTIYF
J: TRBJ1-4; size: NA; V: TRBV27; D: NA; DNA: TGTGCCAGCAGTTTATCGGTTCGACAGGATGAAAAACTGTTTTTT; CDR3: CASSLSVRQDEKLFF
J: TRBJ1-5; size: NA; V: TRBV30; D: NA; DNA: TGTGCCTGGACCCCTTCGGGGGGGAATCAGCCCCAGCATTTT; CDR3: CAWTPSGGNQPQHF
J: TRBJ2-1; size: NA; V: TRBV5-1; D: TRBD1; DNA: TGCGCCAGCAGCCCTGGGGCAGGGGGCGAGGGTGAGCAGTTCTTC; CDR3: CASSPGAGGEGEQFF
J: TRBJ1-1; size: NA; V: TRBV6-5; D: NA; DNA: TGTGCCAGCAGTTATAGGGAGATCGAAGCTTTCTTT; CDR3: CASSYREIEAFF
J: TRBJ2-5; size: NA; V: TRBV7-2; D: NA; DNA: TGTGCCAGCAGCCAATCTAGAGGGTCGGAGACCCAGTACTTC; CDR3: CASSQSRGSETQYF
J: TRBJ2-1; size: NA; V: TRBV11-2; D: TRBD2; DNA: TGTGCCAGCAGCTTAATAATCACGGTCCTAGCGGGGGTTCAGTTCTTC; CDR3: CASSLIITVLAGVQFF
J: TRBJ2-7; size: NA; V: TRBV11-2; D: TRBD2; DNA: TGTGCCAGCAGCTTTCTAGCGGGAGACTACGAGCAGTACTTC; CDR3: CASSFLAGDYEQYF
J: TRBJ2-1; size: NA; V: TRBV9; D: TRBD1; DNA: TGTGCCAGCAACCGTGGGCAGGGGGCGATTGAGCAGTTCTTC; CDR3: CASNRGQGAIEQFF
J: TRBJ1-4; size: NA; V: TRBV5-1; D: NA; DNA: TGCGCCAGCAGCTTGGCCGGGCCGGGAGAAAAACTGTTTTTT; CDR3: CASSLAGPGEKLFF
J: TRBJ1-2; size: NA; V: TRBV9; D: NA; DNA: TGTGCCAGCAGCCCCCGGGTTGCCCAGGGAGGCTACACCTTC; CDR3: CASSPRVAQGGYTF
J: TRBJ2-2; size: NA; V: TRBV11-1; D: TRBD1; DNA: TGTGCCAGCAGACTAGACAGGGGGCCCACCGGGGAGCTGTTTTTT; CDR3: CASRLDRGPTGELFF
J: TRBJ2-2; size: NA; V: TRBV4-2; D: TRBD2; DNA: TGTGCCAGCAGCCAACGGACTAGCGGATACAACACCGGAGAGCTGTTTTTT; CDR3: CASSQRTSGYNTGELFF
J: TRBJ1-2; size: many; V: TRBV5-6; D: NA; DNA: TGTGCCAGCAGCTTGATTTCTTATGGCTACACCTTC; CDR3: CASSLISYGYTF
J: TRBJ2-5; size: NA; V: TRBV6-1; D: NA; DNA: TGTGCCAGCAGTGAAGCGCCGGACAGCCAAGAGACCCAGTACTTC; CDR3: CASSEAPDSQETQYF
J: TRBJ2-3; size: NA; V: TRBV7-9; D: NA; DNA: TGTGCCAGCAGCTTGACAGGCCCCAGCGCAGATACGCAGTATTTT; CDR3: CASSLTGPSADTQYF
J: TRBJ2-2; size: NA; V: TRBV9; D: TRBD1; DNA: TGTGCCAGCAGCCCGAGACAGGGGGGAGGCGGGGAGCTGTTTTTT; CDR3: CASSPRQGGGGELFF
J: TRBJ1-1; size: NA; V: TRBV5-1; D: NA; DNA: TGCGCCAGCAGCTCGCCTCAGGGAGGGGACACTGAAGCTTTCTTT; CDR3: CASSSPQGGDTEAFF
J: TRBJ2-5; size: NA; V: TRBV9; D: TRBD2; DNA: TGTGCCAGCAGCCCCCTCCCGGCGGGGGGGCAAGAGACCCAGTACTTC; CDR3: CASSPLPAGGQETQYF
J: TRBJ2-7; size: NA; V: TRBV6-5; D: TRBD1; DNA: TGTGCCAGCAGTTACGAGGGGGCGTTCTACGAGCAGTACTTC; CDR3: CASSYEGAFYEQYF
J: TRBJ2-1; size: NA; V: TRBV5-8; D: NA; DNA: TGTGCCAGCAGCTTCGGCAGGGGACTAACGGAGGAGCAGTTCTTC; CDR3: CASSFGRGLTEEQFF
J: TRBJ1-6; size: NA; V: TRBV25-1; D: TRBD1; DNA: TGTGCCAGCAGTGAAACAGGGGACTCACCCCTCCACTTT; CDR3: CASSETGDSPLHF
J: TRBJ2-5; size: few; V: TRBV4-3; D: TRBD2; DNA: TGCGCCAGCAGCCTCTCCTGGACGAGCGGGGGTTCCCCCACCGGCCAAGAGACCCAGTACTTC; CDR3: CASSLSWTSGGSPTGQETQYF
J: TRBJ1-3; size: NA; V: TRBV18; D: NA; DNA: TGTGCCAGCTCACCTCTCTCTGGAAACACCATATATTTT; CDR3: CASSPLSGNTIYF
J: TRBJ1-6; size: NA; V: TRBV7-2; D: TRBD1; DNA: TGTGCCAGCAGCGGACAGGCTAATGTAGATTCACCCCTCCACTTT; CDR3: CASSGQANVDSPLHF
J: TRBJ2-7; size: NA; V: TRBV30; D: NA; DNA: TGTGCCTGGAGTGTACGGGGTGGCGAGCAGTACTTC; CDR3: CAWSVRGGEQYF
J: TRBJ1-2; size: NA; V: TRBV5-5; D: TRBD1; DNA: TGTGCCAGCAGCCCACCGGGACAGGGGCCTTATGGCTACACCTTC; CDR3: CASSPPGQGPYGYTF
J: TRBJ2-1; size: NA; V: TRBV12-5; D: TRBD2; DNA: TGTGCTAGTGGGTCCCCTCGGACTAGCGGGTACAATGAGCAGTTCTTC; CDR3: CASGSPRTSGYNEQFF
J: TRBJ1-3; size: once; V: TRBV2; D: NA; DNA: TGTGCCAGCAGCTCGGACTACCCTTTAAGCTCTGGAAACACCATATATTTT; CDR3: CASSSDYPLSSGNTIYF